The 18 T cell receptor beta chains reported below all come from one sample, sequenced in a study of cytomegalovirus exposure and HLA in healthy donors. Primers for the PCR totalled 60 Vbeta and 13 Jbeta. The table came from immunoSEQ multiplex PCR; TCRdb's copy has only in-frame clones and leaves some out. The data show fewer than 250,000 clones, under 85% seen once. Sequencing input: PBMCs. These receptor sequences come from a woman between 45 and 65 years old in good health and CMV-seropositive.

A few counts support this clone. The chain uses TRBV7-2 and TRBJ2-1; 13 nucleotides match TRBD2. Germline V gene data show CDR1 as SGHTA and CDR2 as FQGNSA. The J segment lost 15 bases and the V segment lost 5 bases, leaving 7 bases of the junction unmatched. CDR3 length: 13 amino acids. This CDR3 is CASSGKTSGGTFF. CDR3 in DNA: TGTGCCAGCAGCGGGAAGACTAGCGGGGGGACGTTCTTC.

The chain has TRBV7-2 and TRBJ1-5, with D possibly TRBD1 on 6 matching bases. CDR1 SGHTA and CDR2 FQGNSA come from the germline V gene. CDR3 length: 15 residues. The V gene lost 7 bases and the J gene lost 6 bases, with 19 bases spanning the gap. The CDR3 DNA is TGTGCCAGCAACCTCCAGGGGCCGGGGATTCAGCCCCAGCATTTT. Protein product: CASNLQGPGIQPQHF.

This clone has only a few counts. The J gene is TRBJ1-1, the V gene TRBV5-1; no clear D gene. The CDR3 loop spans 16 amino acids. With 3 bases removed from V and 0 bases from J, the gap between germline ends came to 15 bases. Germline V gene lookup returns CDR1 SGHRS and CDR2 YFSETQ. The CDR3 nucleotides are TGCGCCAGCAGCTCGAGGGCAGGTGGAATGAACACTGAAGCTTTCTTT. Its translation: CASSSRAGGMNTEAFF.

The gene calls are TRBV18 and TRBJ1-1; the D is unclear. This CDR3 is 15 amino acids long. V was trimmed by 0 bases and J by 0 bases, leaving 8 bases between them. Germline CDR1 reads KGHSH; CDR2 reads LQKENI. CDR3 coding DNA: TGTGCCAGCTCACCACCCACAGTAATGAACACTGAAGCTTTCTTT. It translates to CASSPPTVMNTEAFF.

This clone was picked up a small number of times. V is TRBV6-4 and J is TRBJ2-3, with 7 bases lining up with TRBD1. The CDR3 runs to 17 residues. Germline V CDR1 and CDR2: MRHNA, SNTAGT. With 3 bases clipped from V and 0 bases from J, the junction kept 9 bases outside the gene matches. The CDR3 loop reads CASSEFGTASSTDTQYF. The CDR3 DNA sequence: TGTGCCAGCAGTGAATTTGGGACAGCGTCTAGCACAGATACGCAGTATTTT.

The CDR3 sequence: CASSQPTRGGSAEAFF. Written as DNA, the CDR3 is TGCGCCAGCAGCCAACCAACGCGCGGGGGAAGCGCTGAAGCTTTCTTT. The chain carries TRBV4-1 and TRBJ1-1, with D possibly TRBD1 on 5 matching bases. The ends were cut back, 2 bases at V and 6 bases at J, with 19 bases in the middle. CDR1 is MGHRA, CDR2 YSYEKL, per germline. The CDR3 consists of 16 residues.

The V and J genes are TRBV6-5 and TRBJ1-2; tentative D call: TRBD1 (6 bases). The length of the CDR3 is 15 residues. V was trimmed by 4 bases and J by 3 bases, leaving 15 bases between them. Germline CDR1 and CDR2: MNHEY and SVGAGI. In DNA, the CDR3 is TGTGCCAGCAGTTCGCGCGCGGGGGGCCACTATGGCTACACCTTC. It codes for CASSSRAGGHYGYTF.

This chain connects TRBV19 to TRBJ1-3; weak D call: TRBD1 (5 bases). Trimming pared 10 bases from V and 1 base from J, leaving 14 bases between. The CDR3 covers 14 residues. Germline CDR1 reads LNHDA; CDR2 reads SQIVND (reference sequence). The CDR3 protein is CATRRGISGNTIYF. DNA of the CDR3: TGTGCCACGAGGAGGGGAATTTCTGGAAACACCATATATTTT.

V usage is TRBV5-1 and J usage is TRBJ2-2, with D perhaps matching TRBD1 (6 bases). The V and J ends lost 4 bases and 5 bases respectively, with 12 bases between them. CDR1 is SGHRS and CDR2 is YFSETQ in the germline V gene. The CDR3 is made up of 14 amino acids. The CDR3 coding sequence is TGCGCCAGCAGCCCGAGAACAGGGACCGGGGAGCTGTTTTTT. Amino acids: CASSPRTGTGELFF. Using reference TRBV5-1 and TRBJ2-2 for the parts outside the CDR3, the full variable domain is KAGVTQTPRYLIKTRGQQVTLSCSPISGHRSVSWYQQTPGQGLQFLFEYFSETQRNKGNFPGRFSGRQFSNSRSEMNVSTLELGDSALYLCASSPRTGTGELFFGEGSRLTVL.

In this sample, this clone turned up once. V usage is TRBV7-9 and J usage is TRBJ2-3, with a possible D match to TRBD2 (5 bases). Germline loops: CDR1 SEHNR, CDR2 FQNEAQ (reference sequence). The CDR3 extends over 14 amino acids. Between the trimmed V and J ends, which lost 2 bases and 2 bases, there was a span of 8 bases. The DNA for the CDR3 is TGTGCCAGCAGCTTAACGGGGTACACAGATACGCAGTATTTT. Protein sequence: CASSLTGYTDTQYF.

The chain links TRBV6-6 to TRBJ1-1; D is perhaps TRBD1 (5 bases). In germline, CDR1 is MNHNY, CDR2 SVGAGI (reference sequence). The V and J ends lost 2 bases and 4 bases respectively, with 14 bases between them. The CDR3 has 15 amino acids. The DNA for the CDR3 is TGTGCCAGCAGTTACGTATCAGGGTGGGGCACTGAAGCTTTCTTT. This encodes CASSYVSGWGTEAFF.

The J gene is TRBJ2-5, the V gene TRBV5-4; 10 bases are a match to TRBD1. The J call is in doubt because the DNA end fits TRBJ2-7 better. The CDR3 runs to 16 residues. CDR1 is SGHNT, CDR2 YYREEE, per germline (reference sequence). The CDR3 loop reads CASSPGGQGIGYEQYF. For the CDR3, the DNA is TGTGCCAGCAGCCCAGGGGGACAGGGGATCGGCTACGAGCAGTACTTC.

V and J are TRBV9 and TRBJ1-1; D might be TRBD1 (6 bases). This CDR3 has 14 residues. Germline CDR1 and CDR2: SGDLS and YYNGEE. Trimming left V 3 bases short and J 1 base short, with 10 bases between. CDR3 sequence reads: CASSAGTRNTEAFF. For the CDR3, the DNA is TGTGCCAGCAGCGCCGGGACAAGGAACACTGAAGCTTTCTTT.

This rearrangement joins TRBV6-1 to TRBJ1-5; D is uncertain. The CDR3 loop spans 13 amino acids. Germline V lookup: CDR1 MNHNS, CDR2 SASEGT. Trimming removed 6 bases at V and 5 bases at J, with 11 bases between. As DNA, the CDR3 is TGTGCCAGCAGCCGAGGTAGTCATCAGCCCCAGCATTTT. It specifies CASSRGSHQPQHF.

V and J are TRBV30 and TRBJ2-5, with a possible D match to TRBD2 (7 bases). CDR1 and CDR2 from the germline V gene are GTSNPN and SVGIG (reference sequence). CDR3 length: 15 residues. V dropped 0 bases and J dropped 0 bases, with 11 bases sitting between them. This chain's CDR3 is CAWSVGGGYQETQYF. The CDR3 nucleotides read TGTGCCTGGAGTGTGGGGGGGGGCTACCAAGAGACCCAGTACTTC.

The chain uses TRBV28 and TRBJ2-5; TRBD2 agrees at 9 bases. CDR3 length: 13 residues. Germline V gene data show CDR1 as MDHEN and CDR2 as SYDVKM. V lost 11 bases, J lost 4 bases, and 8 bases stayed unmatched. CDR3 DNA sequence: TGTGCCGGAGCGGGGGGCTCCTCAGAGACCCAGTACTTC. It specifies CAGAGGSSETQYF.

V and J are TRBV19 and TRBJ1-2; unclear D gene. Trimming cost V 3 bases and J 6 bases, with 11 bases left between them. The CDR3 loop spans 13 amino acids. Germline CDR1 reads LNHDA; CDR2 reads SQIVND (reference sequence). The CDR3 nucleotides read TGTGCCAGTAGTATCCCCGCGGGGAATGGCTACACCTTC. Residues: CASSIPAGNGYTF. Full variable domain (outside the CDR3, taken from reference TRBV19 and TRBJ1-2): DGGITQSPKYLFRKEGQNVTLSCEQNLNHDAMYWYRQDPGQGLRLIYYSQIVNDFQKGDIAEGYSVSREKKESFPLTVTSAQKNPTAFYLCASSIPAGNGYTFGSGTRLTVV.

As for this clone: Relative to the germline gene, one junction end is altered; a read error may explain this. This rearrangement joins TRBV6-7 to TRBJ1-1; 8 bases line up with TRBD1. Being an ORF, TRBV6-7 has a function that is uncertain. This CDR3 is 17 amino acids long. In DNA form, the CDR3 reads TGTGCCAGCAGTTACACAAAAAAACAGGGGGTGAAAACTGAAGCTTTCTTT. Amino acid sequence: CASSYTKKQGVKTEAFF.